These T cell receptor beta chains were read from a single sample in a study of CD8 T cells in Susac syndrome. TCRdb fed the immunoSEQ multiplex PCR reads into MiXCR, producing one record per CDR3 protein. The sample contains approximately 110,000 distinct CDR3 sequences, around 94% of which appear only once. Sequencing was done on a sample of CD4+ T cells from PBMCs. The receptor set was obtained from a human donor in good health. The CDR3 runs from the conserved cysteine through the conserved F or W. The D gene is left open where the match is weak. Clone size is shown for a subset of rows, as once, few, many or a class of expanded clone.

cdr3_nt: TGCGCCAGCAGCCCGAGAGAGAATGGGGGCACAGATACGCAGTATTTT
cdr3_aa: CASSPRENGGTDTQYF
clone_size: NA
j_call: TRBJ2-3
d_call: NA
v_call: TRBV4-1

cdr3_nt: TGTGCCACCAGCCCCCAGGTCGGGGAAACTGAAGCTTTCTTT
cdr3_aa: CATSPQVGETEAFF
clone_size: NA
j_call: TRBJ1-1
d_call: NA
v_call: TRBV15

cdr3_nt: TGTGCCAGCACCCAGGACTCCTATAATTCACCCCTCCACTTT
cdr3_aa: CASTQDSYNSPLHF
clone_size: NA
j_call: TRBJ1-6
d_call: NA
v_call: TRBV12-3/TRBV12-4

cdr3_nt: TGTGCCATCAGTGAATCCCTCGGGGGTCAACTCCGCCGGTTCTCCTACGAGCAGTACTTC
cdr3_aa: CAISESLGGQLRRFSYEQYF
clone_size: once
j_call: TRBJ2-7
d_call: NA
v_call: TRBV10-3

cdr3_nt: TGTGCCAGCTCTCAGGGAGTCGGTGCTCAGCCCCAGCATTTT
cdr3_aa: CASSQGVGAQPQHF
clone_size: NA
j_call: TRBJ1-5
d_call: NA
v_call: TRBV18

cdr3_nt: TGCGCCAGCAGCCCCTCGGGCAGAGGGCTCCAAATCGGCTACACCTTC
cdr3_aa: CASSPSGRGLQIGYTF
clone_size: NA
j_call: TRBJ1-2
d_call: NA
v_call: TRBV4-3

cdr3_nt: TGTGCCTGGGGGGACAGCCATGAGCAGTTCTTC
cdr3_aa: CAWGDSHEQFF
clone_size: NA
j_call: TRBJ2-1
d_call: TRBD1
v_call: TRBV30

cdr3_nt: TGTGCCAGCAGCCCCGGACTGTTCATAAAACAGCCCCAGCATTTT
cdr3_aa: CASSPGLFIKQPQHF
clone_size: NA
j_call: TRBJ1-5
d_call: NA
v_call: TRBV6-5

cdr3_nt: TGTGCCAGCAGCCCCGGGACAGGAAAGTACGAGCAGTACTTC
cdr3_aa: CASSPGTGKYEQYF
clone_size: once
j_call: TRBJ2-7
d_call: TRBD1
v_call: TRBV16

cdr3_nt: TGCAGTGCTTCGGACGGTTCATTTATCCATGAGCAGTTCTTC
cdr3_aa: CSASDGSFIHEQFF
clone_size: NA
j_call: TRBJ2-1
d_call: NA
v_call: TRBV20-1

cdr3_nt: TGCGCCAGCAGCTTGGACGGCACTAGCACAGATACGCAGTATTTT
cdr3_aa: CASSLDGTSTDTQYF
clone_size: NA
j_call: TRBJ2-3
d_call: NA
v_call: TRBV5-1

cdr3_nt: TGCAGTGCTGGCCAGTTAGGTATGGACTACGAGCAGTACTTC
cdr3_aa: CSAGQLGMDYEQYF
clone_size: few
j_call: TRBJ2-7
d_call: NA
v_call: TRBV20-1

cdr3_nt: TGCAGCGGGAGACAGGGGAACACAGATACGCAGTATTTT
cdr3_aa: CSGRQGNTDTQYF
clone_size: NA
j_call: TRBJ2-3
d_call: TRBD1
v_call: TRBV29-1

cdr3_nt: TGTGCTAGTGGGCCCACAGATGAAAAACCGTTTTTT
cdr3_aa: CASGPTDEKPFF
clone_size: NA
j_call: TRBJ1-4
d_call: NA
v_call: TRBV12-5

cdr3_nt: TGCGCCAGCAGCTTGCAACCACTGTACCAAGAGACCCAGTACTTC
cdr3_aa: CASSLQPLYQETQYF
clone_size: once
j_call: TRBJ2-5
d_call: NA
v_call: TRBV5-1

cdr3_nt: TGTGCCAGCAGTGGGGGACTAGCGGGTTACAATGAGCAGTTCTTC
cdr3_aa: CASSGGLAGYNEQFF
clone_size: NA
j_call: TRBJ2-1
d_call: TRBD2
v_call: TRBV2

cdr3_nt: TGTGCCAGCAGCTTTTGGGGCCGGGGCAATCAGCCCCAGCATTTT
cdr3_aa: CASSFWGRGNQPQHF
clone_size: NA
j_call: TRBJ1-5
d_call: NA
v_call: TRBV5-6

cdr3_nt: TGTGCCAGCAGTGAGGGTCCAGGGGGCGTCACCGGGGAGCTGTTTTTT
cdr3_aa: CASSEGPGGVTGELFF
clone_size: NA
j_call: TRBJ2-2
d_call: TRBD1
v_call: TRBV6-1

cdr3_nt: TGTGCCAGCAGCGTGTCTAGCGGGGAGACCCAGTACTTC
cdr3_aa: CASSVSSGETQYF
clone_size: NA
j_call: TRBJ2-5
d_call: TRBD2
v_call: TRBV9

cdr3_nt: TGTGCCAGCAGTGGTGGGGGGGCTGGGCAGCCCCAGCATTTT
cdr3_aa: CASSGGGAGQPQHF
clone_size: NA
j_call: TRBJ1-5
d_call: NA
v_call: TRBV2

cdr3_nt: TGTGCCAGCAAAGAGGGAGGGCGGACTGAAGCTTTCTTT
cdr3_aa: CASKEGGRTEAFF
clone_size: NA
j_call: TRBJ1-1
d_call: NA
v_call: TRBV12-3/TRBV12-4

cdr3_nt: TGTGCCAGCACACCGGGACAGGGGGCCGCAGATACGCAGTATTTT
cdr3_aa: CASTPGQGAADTQYF
clone_size: NA
j_call: TRBJ2-3
d_call: TRBD1
v_call: TRBV25-1

cdr3_nt: TGTGCCAGCAGTTTTCGGACGAACACTGAAGCTTTCTTT
cdr3_aa: CASSFRTNTEAFF
clone_size: NA
j_call: TRBJ1-1
d_call: NA
v_call: TRBV12-3/TRBV12-4

cdr3_nt: TGTGCCAGCAAGCGTGACGGCGACAGTCAGTACTTC
cdr3_aa: CASKRDGDSQYF
clone_size: NA
j_call: TRBJ2-7
d_call: NA
v_call: TRBV12-3/TRBV12-4

cdr3_nt: TGTGCCAGCACCAGGACTAGCGGGAACTACAATGAGCAGTTCTTC
cdr3_aa: CASTRTSGNYNEQFF
clone_size: NA
j_call: TRBJ2-1
d_call: TRBD2
v_call: TRBV12-3/TRBV12-4

cdr3_nt: TGCGCCAGCAGCTTGGTCCTAGCGGGAGGGTACAATGAGCAGTTCTTC
cdr3_aa: CASSLVLAGGYNEQFF
clone_size: NA
j_call: TRBJ2-1
d_call: TRBD2
v_call: TRBV5-1

cdr3_nt: TGTGCCAGCAGCTTAGGGACAGGGAAAACCTACGAGCAGTACTTC
cdr3_aa: CASSLGTGKTYEQYF
clone_size: NA
j_call: TRBJ2-7
d_call: TRBD1
v_call: TRBV7-9

cdr3_nt: TGCAGTGCTAGAGCGGAGACAACCGATGGGGCTTTCTTT
cdr3_aa: CSARAETTDGAFF
clone_size: NA
j_call: TRBJ1-1
d_call: NA
v_call: TRBV20-1

cdr3_nt: TGCGCCAGCAGCCAAGATAGGCAGGCTACTAACTATGGCTACACCTTC
cdr3_aa: CASSQDRQATNYGYTF
clone_size: NA
j_call: TRBJ1-2
d_call: NA
v_call: TRBV4-3

cdr3_nt: TGTGCCAGCAGCCAAGGGGGACTAGCGGGATGGAATGAGCAGTTCTTC
cdr3_aa: CASSQGGLAGWNEQFF
clone_size: NA
j_call: TRBJ2-1
d_call: TRBD2
v_call: TRBV3-1

cdr3_nt: TGTGCCAGCAGCCAAGATAATCGACTACGGCCCGAGCAGTACTTC
cdr3_aa: CASSQDNRLRPEQYF
clone_size: NA
j_call: TRBJ2-7
d_call: NA
v_call: TRBV14

cdr3_nt: TGTGCCAGCAGTTACCCATCGGACAGCGGGGAGCTGTTTTTT
cdr3_aa: CASSYPSDSGELFF
clone_size: NA
j_call: TRBJ2-2
d_call: NA
v_call: TRBV6-2/TRBV6-3

cdr3_nt: TGTGCCACCAGAGGGGATAGCTCCTACGAGCAGTACTTC
cdr3_aa: CATRGDSSYEQYF
clone_size: once
j_call: TRBJ2-7
d_call: NA
v_call: TRBV11-2

cdr3_nt: TGCGCCAGCAGCTTCAACAGGGGTTGGGAGCAGTACTTC
cdr3_aa: CASSFNRGWEQYF
clone_size: few
j_call: TRBJ2-7
d_call: TRBD1
v_call: TRBV5-1

cdr3_nt: TGCAGTGCTAGAAAGTCCACTGGGGCTTTCTTT
cdr3_aa: CSARKSTGAFF
clone_size: NA
j_call: TRBJ1-1
d_call: NA
v_call: TRBV20-1

cdr3_nt: TGCGCCAGCAAGCTTGAAGCCCCATCCTACAATGAGCAGTTCTTC
cdr3_aa: CASKLEAPSYNEQFF
clone_size: NA
j_call: TRBJ2-1
d_call: NA
v_call: TRBV5-1

cdr3_nt: TGTGCCAGCAGTGAAGCGCGGGCTAGCGGGAGGGCCTACGAGCAGTACTTC
cdr3_aa: CASSEARASGRAYEQYF
clone_size: NA
j_call: TRBJ2-7
d_call: TRBD2
v_call: TRBV2

cdr3_nt: TGCAGTGCTCTCGTCGGGGGGCTGTTTTTT
cdr3_aa: CSALVGGLFF
clone_size: NA
j_call: TRBJ2-2
d_call: NA
v_call: TRBV20-1

cdr3_nt: TGTGCCAGCAGCCAACAGGGACTAGCGGGAGAGCAGTACTTC
cdr3_aa: CASSQQGLAGEQYF
clone_size: NA
j_call: TRBJ2-7
d_call: TRBD2
v_call: TRBV3-1

cdr3_nt: TGTGCCAGCAGTGGCAGCGGGCGCAATCAGCCCCAGCATTTT
cdr3_aa: CASSGSGRNQPQHF
clone_size: NA
j_call: TRBJ1-5
d_call: NA
v_call: TRBV2

cdr3_nt: TGTGCCAGCAGCTCCTCAGCGGGAGAGTACGAGCAGTACTTC
cdr3_aa: CASSSSAGEYEQYF
clone_size: NA
j_call: TRBJ2-7
d_call: TRBD2
v_call: TRBV7-2

cdr3_nt: TGTGCCAGCAGCCAAGGAGTCCCGGGACTAGCGGGAACTCCCTACAATGAGCAGTTCTTC
cdr3_aa: CASSQGVPGLAGTPYNEQFF
clone_size: NA
j_call: TRBJ2-1
d_call: TRBD2
v_call: TRBV3-1

cdr3_nt: TGTGCCAGCAGCCGCGGACAGGTGTATACAGATACGCAGTATTTT
cdr3_aa: CASSRGQVYTDTQYF
clone_size: NA
j_call: TRBJ2-3
d_call: TRBD1
v_call: TRBV12-3/TRBV12-4